The rows below give T cell receptor beta chains drawn from one sample of a study of CD8 T cells in ankylosing spondylitis. TCRdb redid the calling of the 5' RACE reads with MiXCR, one entry per CDR3 protein. Altogether around 75,000 distinct CDR3 sequences are present, roughly 5% being singletons, with the ten largest covering approximately 2.1%. Sequencing was carried out using blood, either unsorted or a sorted T cell fraction (not recorded which). These receptor sequences come from a male donor with ankylosing spondylitis or in good health (not recorded which). Each CDR3 is given with its conserved first and last residue. The D gene is left open where the match is weak. The size entry gives once, few or many counts, or a class when the clone is expanded.

>TRBJ2-3|-|TRBV20-1|many
CSARTTRDIIFTDTQYF
TGCAGTGCTAGAACAACCCGGGACATAATTTTCACAGATACGCAGTATTTT
>TRBJ1-5|TRBD1|TRBV27|many
CASSLLGQGTQPQHF
TGTGCCAGCAGTTTACTCGGACAGGGTACTCAGCCCCAGCATTTT
>TRBJ2-1|-|TRBV7-3|many
CASSTPSDNEQFF
TGTGCCAGCAGCACCCCGAGCGACAATGAGCAGTTCTTC
>TRBJ1-2|-|TRBV4-1|many
CASSQSLTETYYGYTF
TGCGCCAGCAGCCAATCTTTGACAGAAACTTACTATGGCTACACCTTC
>TRBJ2-7|-|TRBV3-1|few
CATSPPGTTSYEQYF
TGTGCCACCTCCCCCCCCGGGACCACCTCGTACGAGCAGTACTTC
>TRBJ1-1|-|TRBV5-1|many
CASSFAGEGTEAFF
TGCGCCAGCAGCTTCGCAGGGGAGGGTACTGAAGCTTTCTTT
>TRBJ2-1|TRBD1|TRBV11-3|few
CASSPQQGGEQFF
TGTGCCAGCAGCCCACAACAGGGGGGTGAGCAGTTCTTC
>TRBJ2-5|TRBD1|TRBV5-1|many
CASSSGTGFYGKRETQYF
TGCGCCAGCAGCTCCGGGACAGGATTTTATGGGAAAAGAGAGACCCAGTACTTC
>TRBJ2-3|-|TRBV4-2|many
CASSQELAGAAGDTQYF
TGTGCCAGCAGCCAAGAATTGGCGGGGGCCGCTGGAGATACGCAGTATTTT
>TRBJ1-5|TRBD1|TRBV20-1|many
CSARTETGGGHQPQHF
TGCAGTGCTAGAACAGAGACAGGGGGCGGACATCAGCCCCAGCATTTT
>TRBJ2-7|-|TRBV28|many
CASSPNKQGRAWGEQYF
TGTGCCAGCAGTCCCAATAAACAGGGTAGGGCTTGGGGCGAGCAGTACTTC
>TRBJ2-5|TRBD2|TRBV24-1|many
CATSDHGASGGYQETQYF
TGTGCCACCAGTGACCATGGCGCGAGCGGGGGTTACCAAGAGACCCAGTACTTC
>TRBJ2-1|-|TRBV20-1|many
CSARPEGKNEQFF
TGCAGTGCTCGCCCCGAGGGGAAGAATGAGCAGTTCTTC
>TRBJ2-7|-|TRBV18|many
CASSSRHSQNFYEQYF
TGTGCCAGCTCATCGAGGCATTCTCAGAATTTCTACGAGCAGTACTTC
>TRBJ2-7|-|TRBV29-1|many
CSVELGDEQYF
TGCAGCGTTGAATTGGGAGACGAGCAGTACTTC
>TRBJ2-7|-|TRBV10-3|many
CATRSFEIGEQYF
TGTGCCACCAGGTCATTCGAAATCGGCGAGCAGTACTTC
>TRBJ2-5|-|TRBV5-1|many
CASSFTGGEGGEETQYF
TGCGCCAGCAGCTTCACAGGGGGTGAAGGGGGGGAAGAGACCCAGTACTTC
>TRBJ2-2|-|TRBV6-1|many
CATIPKNTGELFF
TGTGCCACTATCCCGAAAAACACCGGGGAGCTGTTTTTT
>TRBJ2-7|TRBD1|TRBV20-1|many
CSARGSDREQYF
TGCAGTGCTAGAGGTTCCGACAGGGAGCAATACTTC
>TRBJ2-7|-|TRBV7-3|many
CASSLMSFGEQYF
TGTGCCAGCAGCTTAATGTCGTTTGGCGAGCAGTACTTC
>TRBJ2-5|TRBD1|TRBV20-1|many
CSAIVQGQETQYF
TGCAGTGCTATAGTACAGGGGCAAGAGACCCAGTACTTC
>TRBJ2-5|-|TRBV2|many
CASSASQGHQETQYF
TGTGCCAGCAGTGCCTCGCAGGGCCATCAAGAGACCCAGTACTTC
>TRBJ1-5|-|TRBV20-1|many
CSARDPGTHITNQPQHF
TGCAGTGCTAGAGATCCGGGGACACACATTACAAATCAGCCCCAGCATTTT
>TRBJ2-2|-|TRBV20-1|many
CSAKASPNTGELFF
TGCAGTGCTAAGGCTAGCCCTAACACCGGGGAGCTGTTTTTT
>TRBJ1-4|-|TRBV7-3|many
CASSQRGRSVPNEKLFF
TGTGCCAGCAGCCAACGGGGACGGAGCGTTCCCAATGAAAAACTGTTTTTT
>TRBJ2-3|-|TRBV28|many
CASRRESRTDTQYF
TGTGCCAGCAGGAGGGAGAGCCGCACAGATACGCAGTATTTT
>TRBJ2-1|-|TRBV12-3/TRBV12-4|many
CASSAIYNEQFF
TGTGCCAGCAGTGCGATCTACAATGAGCAGTTCTTC
>TRBJ2-3|-|TRBV5-1|many
CASSLILTDTQYF
TGCGCCAGCAGCTTGATATTAACAGATACGCAGTATTTT
>TRBJ1-5|-|TRBV4-3|many
CASSQASGENQPQHF
TGCGCCAGCAGCCAAGCTTCAGGGGAAAATCAGCCCCAGCATTTT